Shown below are 31 T cell receptor beta chains from a single sample sequenced in a study of T-cell memory formation after mild COVID-19. TCRdb reanalysed the 5' RACE reads using MiXCR and keeps one entry per CDR3 protein. The table includes hundreds of thousands of distinct CDR3 sequences, 16% detected once. Material: PBMCs or a T cell subset sorted from them (not recorded which). The receptors here all came from a man between 18 and 29 years old who had mild COVID-19 (a few samples of this study predate the infection). Cell type and time point are not known.

The V gene is TRBV9, the J gene TRBJ2-1, with 9 bases that match TRBD2. CDR1 SGDLS and CDR2 YYNGEE come from the germline V gene. Trimming cost V 5 bases and J 3 bases; bases outside gene matches: 9. The CDR3 contains 16 residues. In nucleotides, the CDR3 is TGTGCCAGCAGGTCGGTAGCGGGGGACAACTACAATGAGCAGTTCTTC. This translates into CASRSVAGDNYNEQFF.

A few counts support this clonotype. The chain links TRBV7-2 to TRBJ2-2, with 10 bases aligning to TRBD1. V lost 5 bases and J lost 7; bases outside the gene matches: 7. Germline loops: CDR1 SGHTA, CDR2 FQGNSA. The CDR3 covers 15 residues. CDR3 sequence: CASSTRGQGHGELFF. CDR3 coding DNA: TGTGCCAGCAGCACCAGGGGACAGGGGCACGGGGAGCTGTTTTTT.

This clonotype was detected many times. The V gene is TRBV5-4, the J gene TRBJ2-3; 9 positions agree with TRBD2. CDR1 and CDR2 (germline): SGHNT, YYREEE (reference sequence). The CDR3 runs 15 residues. V shed 5 bases, J shed 1 base, and the junction held 5 bases outside the gene matches. CDR3 in amino acids: CASSPSGVRTDTQYF. CDR3 DNA sequence: TGTGCCAGCAGTCCTAGCGGGGTGCGCACAGATACGCAGTATTTT.

This clonotype occurred many times. The chain couples TRBV5-1 to TRBJ2-4; weak D call: TRBD1 (5 bases). Trimming removed 0 bases from V and 7 bases from J, with 5 bases in between. CDR3 length equals 12 residues. CDR1 and CDR2 (germline): SGHRS, YFSETQ. The chain's CDR3 is CASSLEGNIQYF. The CDR3, as DNA: TGCGCCAGCAGCTTGGAGGGGAACATTCAGTACTTC.

The V call is TRBV30, the J call TRBJ2-1; a possible D gene is TRBD2 (6 bases). Looked up from germline, CDR1 is GTSNPN and CDR2 is SVGIG (reference sequence). V lost 1 base and J 0 bases, leaving 13 bases between the germline ends. This CDR3 region has 16 residues. The CDR3 here is CAWSERFSGSYNEQFF. The CDR3 nucleotides are TGTGCCTGGAGTGAGAGATTTAGCGGCTCCTACAATGAGCAGTTCTTC. The whole variable domain, filled in from reference TRBV30 and TRBJ2-1, reads SQTIHQWPATLVQPVGSPLSLECTVEGTSNPNLYWYRQAAGRGLQLLFYSVGIGQISSEVPQNLSASRPQDRQFILSSKKLLLSDSGFYLCAWSERFSGSYNEQFFGPGTRLTVL.

The CDR3 loop is CASSLGQAGNTIYF. The CDR3 coding sequence is TGTGCCAGCAGTTTAGGTCAGGCTGGAAACACCATATATTTT. The rearrangement joins TRBV12-3 or TRBV12-4 to TRBJ1-3; D not certain. CDR3 length equals 14 residues. Trimming cost V 1 base and J 2 bases, with 6 bases left between them.

This clonotype was detected a few times. This chain connects TRBV18 to TRBJ2-7; D is possibly TRBD2 (6 bases). The CDR3 totals 14 residues. Looked up from germline, CDR1 is KGHSH and CDR2 is LQKENI. The V end lost 2 bases, the J end lost 5 bases, and 13 bases lay between the germline ends. The DNA for the CDR3 is TGTGCCAGCTCACCAACGGCGGGGAACAACGAGCAGTACGTC. Its protein is CASSPTAGNNEQYV.

This clonotype has only a few counts. V gene TRBV18 combines with J gene TRBJ1-3; the match to TRBD1 covers 7 bases. Germline trimming cut 5 bases from V and 4 bases from J; bases unmatched to any gene: 5. From germline, CDR1 is KGHSH and CDR2 LQKENI. The CDR3 runs to 14 residues. The DNA of the CDR3 is TGTGCCAGCTCATTCGACAGGGAAGGAAACACCATATATTTT. It yields the protein CASSFDREGNTIYF.

This clonotype was seen only a few times. The J gene is TRBJ1-2, the V gene TRBV19; 7 bases agree with TRBD1. This CDR3 is 12 amino acids long. Germline CDR1 and CDR2: LNHDA and SQIVND (reference sequence). V dropped 7 bases and J dropped 5; count of bases not matched to a gene: 4. CDR3 protein: CASNRGDYGYTF. As DNA, the CDR3 is TGTGCCAGTAACAGGGGTGATTATGGCTACACCTTC.

The chain employs TRBV7-3 and TRBJ2-1, with a weak D call TRBD2 (5 bases). The V gene's germline CDR1 is SGHTA and CDR2 FQGTGA. This CDR3 contains 16 residues. Trimming removed 1 base from V and 6 bases from J, with 16 bases in between. The CDR3 region is CASSLMVKRFSNEQFF. CDR3 sequence (DNA): TGTGCCAGCAGCTTAATGGTTAAGCGGTTTAGCAATGAGCAGTTCTTC.

This clonotype appeared many times. The chain couples TRBV4-3 to TRBJ2-3; tentatively, D is TRBD1 (5 bases). Trimming removed 5 bases at V and 5 bases at J, with 11 bases between. The CDR3 contains 13 residues. Germline CDR1 LGHNA, CDR2 YSLEER. For the CDR3, the DNA is TGCGCCAGCAGCGAAGGGGTTGGAGATACGCAGTATTTT. Protein sequence: CASSEGVGDTQYF.

The chain has TRBV2 and TRBJ2-7; 9 nucleotides line up with TRBD2. Germline V gene lookup returns CDR1 SNHLY and CDR2 FYNNEI. The CDR3 loop spans 15 amino acids. Germline trimming cut 10 bases from V and 0 bases from J; bases unmatched to any gene: 10. The CDR3 bases are TGTGCCACCACCGTCCTAGCGGGGCTCTCCTACGAGCAGTACGTC. It yields the protein CATTVLAGLSYEQYV.

The chain combines TRBV29-1 with TRBJ2-7; TRBD1 agrees at 9 bases. V dropped 4 bases and J dropped 7; count of bases not matched to a gene: 11. This CDR3 comprises 14 residues. CDR1 and CDR2 from the germline V gene are SQVTM and ANQGSEA. CDR3 region: CSVGVRTGVREQYF. In DNA, the CDR3 is TGCAGCGTTGGGGTGAGGACAGGGGTGAGGGAGCAGTACTTC.

This clonotype has at least ten counts. The chain uses TRBV20-1 and TRBJ2-2; possibly TRBD1 or TRBD2 for D (5 bases each). Trimming stripped 1 base from V and 8 bases from J, with 14 bases between. There are 14 residues in the CDR3. CDR1 is DFQATT and CDR2 is SNEGSKA in the germline V gene (reference sequence). CDR3 in amino acids: CSARAGTLVGELFF. CDR3 in DNA: TGCAGTGCTAGAGCCGGGACCCTAGTTGGGGAGCTGTTTTTT.

The CDR3 loop is CASSSLPGGIGYEQYF. DNA for the CDR3: TGTGCCAGCAGCTCGCTTCCGGGGGGAATAGGCTACGAGCAGTACTTC. The rearrangement links TRBV5-4 to TRBJ2-7, with 7 bases lining up with TRBD2. Germline loops: CDR1 SGHNT, CDR2 YYREEE (reference sequence). With 3 bases clipped from V and 3 bases from J, the junction kept 12 bases outside the gene matches. The CDR3 is 16 amino acids.

This clonotype was recorded a few times. The chain recombines TRBV6-5 with TRBJ2-2; a weak D match, TRBD1 (6 bases). The V end was cut by 6 bases, the J end by 0 bases, with 11 bases between. From germline, CDR1 is MNHEY and CDR2 SVGAGI. There are 15 residues in the CDR3. The CDR3 nucleotides read TGTGCCAGCAGCCAAAGACAGGCGAACACCGGGGAGCTGTTTTTT. It specifies CASSQRQANTGELFF.

CDR3 residues: CSASGRRGGYTF. The CDR3 nucleotides are TGCAGTGCTTCCGGACGGCGTGGAGGCTACACCTTC. V and J are TRBV20-1 and TRBJ1-2; D gene ambiguous. The CDR3 has 12 residues. Germline V gives CDR1 DFQATT, CDR2 SNEGSKA (reference sequence). The V end was cut by 5 bases, the J end by 8 bases, with 15 bases between.

This chain connects TRBV7-8 to TRBJ1-3, with D perhaps matching TRBD1 (5 bases). Germline lookup yields CDR1 SGHVS and CDR2 FQNEAQ. This CDR3 is 16 amino acids long. The ends were cut back, 5 bases at V and 1 base at J, with 15 bases in the middle. In DNA form, the CDR3 reads TGTGCCAGCAGCCCCCGACAGCGATCGTCTGGAAACACCATATATTTT. Amino acid sequence: CASSPRQRSSGNTIYF.

In this sample, this clonotype turned up many times. The genes are TRBV7-9 and TRBJ2-3; weak D call: TRBD2 (6 bases). This CDR3 spans 15 amino acids. Germline V CDR1 and CDR2: SEHNR, FQNEAQ (reference sequence). Trimming took 4 bases from V and 0 from J, leaving 11 bases between them. The CDR3 sequence: CASSSSGVSTDTQYF. The CDR3 bases are TGTGCCAGCAGCTCCTCGGGGGTGAGCACAGATACGCAGTATTTT.

This chain connects TRBV2 to TRBJ2-5; 10 bases align to TRBD1. This CDR3 spans 15 amino acids. The germline CDR1 and CDR2 sequences are SNHLY and FYNNEI. The V segment lost 5 bases and the J segment 5 bases; nucleotides outside the gene matches: 8. In DNA form, the CDR3 reads TGTGCCAGCAGTTCTCGACAGGGGGCGCGTGAGACCCAGTACTTC. Protein product: CASSSRQGARETQYF.

There are a few counts of this clonotype. The J gene is TRBJ2-2, the V gene TRBV7-3, with a weak D call TRBD2 (6 bases). Deletions cut 4 bases from V and 4 bases from J, with 10 bases between. Germline V CDR1 and CDR2: SGHTA, FQGTGA. The CDR3 extends over 14 amino acids. CDR3 sequence: CASSWRGGTGELFF. As DNA, the CDR3 is TGTGCCAGCAGCTGGAGGGGAGGCACCGGGGAGCTGTTTTTT.

In this sample, this clonotype turned up a few times. V is TRBV5-6 and J is TRBJ2-5; TRBD2 is a possible D gene (7 bases). V was trimmed by 0 bases and J by 11 bases, leaving 14 bases between them. CDR3 length equals 13 residues. Germline V gene sequence: CDR1 SGHDT, CDR2 YYEEEE. The CDR3 protein is CASSLVRGREQYF. The DNA for the CDR3 is TGTGCCAGCAGCTTGGTGCGGGGGCGAGAGCAGTACTTC.

This clonotype was detected a few times. The chain combines TRBV10-3 with TRBJ2-2; D might be TRBD1 (5 bases). Trimming left V 6 bases short and J 3 bases short, with 11 bases between. This CDR3 spans 14 amino acids. Germline CDR1 is ENHRY and CDR2 is SYGVKD. The CDR3 is CAISPTRDTGELFF. CDR3 bases: TGTGCCATCAGCCCCACCAGGGACACCGGGGAGCTGTTTTTT.

The sample holds many counts of this clonotype. The chain has TRBV7-2 and TRBJ2-1; D uncertain. CDR1 is SGHTA and CDR2 is FQGNSA in the germline V gene. This CDR3 spans 16 amino acids. V lost 7 bases and J 2 bases, leaving 18 bases between the germline ends. The DNA for the CDR3 is TGTGCCAGCAACATCGTTCTTGGGGTTCCCTACAATGAGCAGTTCTTC. Its protein product is CASNIVLGVPYNEQFF.

The chain recombines TRBV6-4 with TRBJ2-3; D possibly corresponds to TRBD2 (5 bases). V lost 6 bases and J 2 bases, leaving 21 bases between the germline ends. The CDR3 extends over 17 amino acids. Per germline, CDR1 MRHNA and CDR2 SNTAGT. In DNA form, the CDR3 reads TGTGCCAGCAGCAGGACTGCAAGCGGCACTACCACAGATACGCAGTATTTT. Its protein is CASSRTASGTTTDTQYF.

This clonotype has only a few counts. The CDR3 loop reads CASSFGQGAGSNEKLFF. For the CDR3, the DNA is TGCGCCAGCAGCTTTGGACAGGGGGCAGGGTCTAATGAAAAACTGTTTTTT. The chain combines TRBV5-1 with TRBJ1-4, with 11 bases fitting TRBD1. Germline trimming cut 2 bases from V and 3 bases from J; bases unmatched to any gene: 6. The CDR3 is 17 amino acids. Germline CDR1 is SGHRS and CDR2 is YFSETQ.

The chain recombines TRBV20-1 with TRBJ1-3; 7 positions agree with TRBD1. Germline CDR1 DFQATT, CDR2 SNEGSKA (reference sequence). The CDR3 runs 14 residues. The J segment lost 0 bases and the V segment lost 4 bases, leaving 3 bases of the junction unmatched. The DNA of the CDR3 is TGCAGTGCTACGGGACAGACCTCTGGAAACACCATATATTTT. It yields the protein CSATGQTSGNTIYF.

The chain has TRBV10-2 and TRBJ2-7; D not certain. This CDR3 contains 11 residues. Between the trimmed V and J ends, which lost 8 bases and 2 bases, there was a span of 7 bases. Looked up from germline, CDR1 is WSHSY and CDR2 is SAAADI. This chain's CDR3 is CASGSPYEQYF. CDR3 nucleotides: TGCGCCAGCGGGTCCCCCTACGAGCAGTACTTC.

This clonotype occurred a few times. This rearrangement joins TRBV30 to TRBJ2-4, with 7 bases identical to TRBD1. The germline CDR1 and CDR2 sequences are GTSNPN and SVGIG (reference sequence). The CDR3 has 14 residues. Trimming at V came to 0 bases and at J to 5 bases, leaving 4 bases not matched to a gene. The CDR3 sequence: CAWSVGTGENIQYF. In DNA form, the CDR3 reads TGTGCCTGGAGTGTAGGTACAGGGGAAAACATTCAGTACTTC.

The chain carries TRBV4-3 and TRBJ2-1, with a tentative D call TRBD2 (5 bases). The CDR3 is 15 amino acids. V lost 4 bases, J lost 9 bases, and 19 bases lay in between. Germline V gives CDR1 LGHNA, CDR2 YSLEER. CDR3 sequence: CASSLARRPEGEQFF. DNA for the CDR3: TGCGCCAGCAGCCTCGCGCGGCGACCTGAGGGTGAGCAGTTCTTC.

The V and J genes are TRBV5-1 and TRBJ2-5; 7 bases align to TRBD1. The CDR3 is 16 residues long. V shed 4 bases, J shed 2 bases, and the junction held 11 bases outside the gene matches. Germline V lookup: CDR1 SGHRS, CDR2 YFSETQ. In DNA, the CDR3 is TGCGCCAGCAGCACGGCGACTCAGGGGGAACAAGAGACCCAGTACTTC. It specifies CASSTATQGEQETQYF.